These 4 T cell receptor beta chains were all obtained from the same sample, sequenced in a study of cytomegalovirus exposure and HLA in healthy donors. Clones were sequenced by immunoSEQ multiplex PCR, and TCRdb holds only the in-frame ones, with some missing. Among 200,000 to 250,000 clones, roughly 84% were seen once, and the ten largest hold roughly 2%. Sequencing was done on a sample of PBMCs. Every receptor here comes from a woman between 18 and 30 years old in good health and CMV-seropositive.

The chain has TRBV5-1 and TRBJ2-7, with 15 bases lining up with TRBD2. With V trimmed by 4 bases and J by 12 bases, 14 bases remained unmatched. Per germline, CDR1 SGHRS and CDR2 YFSETQ. The CDR3 extends over 16 amino acids. The CDR3 reads CASSPGLAGGGYEGYF. DNA for the CDR3: TGCGCCAGCAGCCCCGGACTAGCGGGAGGGGGATACGAAGGGTACTTC.

This clone was detected only once. CDR3 nucleotide sequence: TGTGCCAGCAGCTTAACGCCCAGCGGGAGAACAGATACGCAGTATTTT. Encoded protein: CASSLTPSGRTDTQYF. The gene calls are TRBV7-3 and TRBJ2-3; TRBD2 matches at 8 bases. This CDR3 is 16 amino acids long. Trimming cost V 0 bases and J 3 bases; bases outside gene matches: 5. Germline CDR1 SGHTA, CDR2 FQGTGA.

The J gene is TRBJ1-1, the V gene TRBV4-1; the D gene is possibly TRBD1 (6 bases). The germline CDR1 and CDR2 sequences are MGHRA and YSYEKL. Trimming removed 4 bases at V and 1 base at J, with 10 bases between. The CDR3 has 14 residues. The CDR3 nucleotides read TGCGCCAGCAGCCTGTGGACAGAGAACACTGAAGCTTTCTTT. Its translation: CASSLWTENTEAFF.

The V call is TRBV28, the J call TRBJ2-7, with TRBD1 matching over 9 bases. Germline V lookup: CDR1 MDHEN, CDR2 SYDVKM. V was clipped by 8 bases and J by 5 bases; unmatched bases: 10. The CDR3 consists of 14 residues. The CDR3: CASLHQTGGDEQYF. The CDR3 nucleotides read TGTGCCAGCCTACACCAGACAGGGGGGGACGAGCAGTACTTC.